The present T cell receptor beta chain was sequenced within a study of blood T cell repertoires in COVID-19. Background on the study: Some COVID-19 samples were acute and others convalescent; all came from the United States, Italy and Spain. In each case, the material was cDNA or gDNA derived from T cells, B-cell-depleted T cells, or PBMCs.

In the source study's methods: Scientists estimated how many nucleated cells there were by amplifying reference gene primers. Here immunoSEQ multiplex PCR was the method, and the copy in TCRdb shows in-frame clones only, minus some. D and trimming come from the DNA, and the V and J calls and clone size come from that table. Of about 240,000 clones listed, 80% to 90% are singletons. Trimming removed 4 bases from V and 12 bases from J; junction bases left unmatched: 32. Germline V gives CDR1 SGHDN, CDR2 FVKESK. The CDR3 is made up of 22 amino acids. The sequenced material came from peripheral blood. The sequence was collected from a man between 60 and 75 years old with acute or convalescent COVID-19. The chain couples TRBV14 to TRBJ2-1; 11 positions match TRBD2. The CDR3: CASSPDGQELLLLAGEVVGQFF. The CDR3 nucleotides read TGTGCCAGCAGCCCAGACGGACAGGAGCTACTCTTACTAGCGGGAGAGGTGGTAGGGCAGTTCTTC.